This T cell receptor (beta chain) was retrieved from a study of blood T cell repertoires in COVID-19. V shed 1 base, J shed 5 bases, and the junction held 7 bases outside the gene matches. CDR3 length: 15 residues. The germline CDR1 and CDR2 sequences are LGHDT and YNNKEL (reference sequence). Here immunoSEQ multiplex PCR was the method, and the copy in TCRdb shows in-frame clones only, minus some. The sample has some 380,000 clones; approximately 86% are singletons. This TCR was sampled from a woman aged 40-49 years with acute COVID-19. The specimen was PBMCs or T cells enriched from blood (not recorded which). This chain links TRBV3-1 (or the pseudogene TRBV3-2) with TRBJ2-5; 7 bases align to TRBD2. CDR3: CASSQAGTKRETQYF. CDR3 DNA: TGTGCCAGCAGCCAAGCCGGGACTAAGAGGGAGACCCAGTACTTC.